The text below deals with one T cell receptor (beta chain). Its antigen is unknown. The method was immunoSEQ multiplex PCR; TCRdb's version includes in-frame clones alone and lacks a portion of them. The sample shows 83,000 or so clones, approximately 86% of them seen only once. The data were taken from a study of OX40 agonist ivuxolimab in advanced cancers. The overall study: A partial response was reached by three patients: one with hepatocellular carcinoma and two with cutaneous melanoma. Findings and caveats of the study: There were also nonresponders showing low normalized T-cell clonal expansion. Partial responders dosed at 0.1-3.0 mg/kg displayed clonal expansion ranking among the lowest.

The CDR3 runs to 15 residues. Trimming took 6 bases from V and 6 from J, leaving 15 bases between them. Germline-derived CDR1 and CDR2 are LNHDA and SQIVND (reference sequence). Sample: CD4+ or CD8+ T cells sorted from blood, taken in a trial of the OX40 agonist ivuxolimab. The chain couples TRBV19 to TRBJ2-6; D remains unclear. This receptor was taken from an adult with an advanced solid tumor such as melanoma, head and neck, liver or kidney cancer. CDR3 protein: CASRNSLRVANVLTF. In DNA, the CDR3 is TGTGCCAGTAGAAACAGCCTTCGAGTGGCCAACGTCCTGACTTTC.